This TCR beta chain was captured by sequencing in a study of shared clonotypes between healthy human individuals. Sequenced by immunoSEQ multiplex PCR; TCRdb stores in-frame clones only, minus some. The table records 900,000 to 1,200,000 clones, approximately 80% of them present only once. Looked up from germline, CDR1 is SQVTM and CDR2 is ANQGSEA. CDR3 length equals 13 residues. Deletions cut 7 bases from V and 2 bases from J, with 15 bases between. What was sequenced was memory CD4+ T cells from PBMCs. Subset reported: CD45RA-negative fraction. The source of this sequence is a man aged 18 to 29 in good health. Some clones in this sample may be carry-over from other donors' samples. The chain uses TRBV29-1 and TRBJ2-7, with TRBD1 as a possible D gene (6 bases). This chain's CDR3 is CSGRQENPYEQYF. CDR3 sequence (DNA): TGCAGCGGACGACAGGAAAACCCCTACGAGCAGTACTTC.